The 5 T cell receptor beta chains reported below all come from one sample, sequenced in a study of identical twins' blood T cells. TCRdb re-called the 5' RACE reads with MiXCR, one entry per CDR3 protein. The data show 300,000 to 400,000 distinct CDR3 sequences, roughly 31% seen once. Sequenced sample: PBMCs. All receptors come from a woman aged 18 to 50 in good health.

In this sample, this clonotype turned up a few times. The chain has TRBV11-2 and TRBJ1-1; 9 bases align to TRBD1. Germline CDR1 is SGHAT and CDR2 is FQNNGV. V trimming: 3 bases; J trimming: 0 bases; junction bases outside the gene matches: 8. The CDR3 covers 17 residues. This CDR3 is CASSFRQGGNMNTEAFF. CDR3 in DNA: TGTGCCAGCAGCTTCAGACAGGGGGGTAATATGAACACTGAAGCTTTCTTT.

In this sample, this clonotype turned up a few times. V and J are TRBV18 and TRBJ2-2; D ambiguous. The V gene lost 5 bases and the J gene lost 6 bases, with 7 bases spanning the gap. This CDR3 contains 12 residues. Germline CDR1 KGHSH, CDR2 LQKENI. CDR3 nucleotide sequence: TGTGCCAGCTCAGGTGTGCCCGGGGAGCTGTTTTTT. Amino acids: CASSGVPGELFF.

This clonotype showed up just a few times. This chain connects TRBV9 to TRBJ1-5; TRBD1 aligns across 7 bases. The germline V gene has CDR1 SGDLS and CDR2 YYNGEE. The V and J ends lost 3 bases and 7 bases, in that order; junction bases with no gene match: 7. The CDR3 is 14 amino acids. CDR3 coding DNA: TGTGCCAGCAGCGGCGGGACAGACGAACAGCCCCAGCATTTT. Residues: CASSGGTDEQPQHF.

This rearrangement joins TRBV2 to TRBJ1-2; 8 nucleotides match TRBD1. The germline V gene encodes CDR1 SNHLY and CDR2 FYNNEI. CDR3 length equals 13 residues. V lost 6 bases and J lost 6; bases outside the gene matches: 6. The CDR3 region is CASRIQGVDGYTF. The CDR3 coding sequence is TGTGCCAGCAGAATACAGGGGGTGGATGGCTACACCTTC.

This clonotype was seen a handful of times. This rearrangement joins TRBV6-2 or TRBV6-3 to TRBJ2-1, with no clear D. V dropped 0 bases and J dropped 8 bases, with 17 bases sitting between them. The CDR3 contains 16 residues. Germline V lookup: CDR1 MNHEY, CDR2 SVGEGT. The CDR3 loop reads CASSYSPRIIRYEQFF. CDR3 in DNA: TGTGCCAGCAGTTACTCTCCCCGGATCATAAGATATGAGCAGTTCTTC.